Described below is a single TCR beta chain sequence and its context. Its target is unknown. Molecular barcoded adaptors covering alpha/delta and beta/gamma chains were used on approximately 400 ng RNA. Each CDR3 protein is one row after TCRdb ran MiXCR on the reads. The sample records about 90,000 distinct CDR3 sequences, 9% to 15% being singletons. The V gene's germline CDR1 is MNHEY and CDR2 SMNVEV (reference sequence). The CDR3 runs to 15 residues. The V end was cut by 4 bases, the J end by 0 bases, with 9 bases between. The data are from a study of read filtering for tumor transcriptome and immune sequencing. Turning to the study itself: After DNase treatment, RNA was made into whole-transcriptome libraries.

Sampling of bone marrow took place during active disease in every patient. Study-level results: In IR-seq, single-read clonotypes were 65% to 90% of clonotypes but roughly 3.5% of reads. The sorted CD138-negative fraction was a mixed bone marrow immune population, not purified T cells.

This TCR was recovered from a donor at least 40 years old with multiple myeloma. The chain has TRBV27 and TRBJ2-2; perhaps TRBD2 as D (6 bases). The sequencing input was a population of CD138-negative cells sorted from bone marrow. The CDR3 reads CASSYAGTNTGELFF. In DNA, the CDR3 is TGTGCCAGCAGTTACGCGGGAACGAACACCGGGGAGCTGTTTTTT.